This TCR beta chain was sequenced for a study of cytomegalovirus exposure and HLA in healthy donors. V was pared by 2 bases and J by 3 bases, with 4 bases of the junction left unmatched. CDR3 length: 15 residues. Germline CDR1 is LGHNA and CDR2 is YSLEER. The primer mix had 60 Vbeta and 13 Jbeta primers. Generated by immunoSEQ multiplex PCR, the TCRdb table keeps only in-frame clones and is missing some. The sample yields roughly 200,000 clones, about three quarters seen once. This clone was counted only a few times. The specimen sequenced was PBMCs. The source is a woman between 55 and 75 years old in good health and CMV-seropositive. The rearrangement joins TRBV4-3 to TRBJ2-5; TRBD1 agrees at 9 bases. The CDR3 nucleotides are TGCGCCAGCAGCCAAAGTCGACAGGGGGAAGAGACCCAGTACTTC. It codes for CASSQSRQGEETQYF.